The sequence of this TCR beta chain was determined in a study of a mutant IDH1 vaccine in newly diagnosed glioma. Overall study context: Patients were given eight vaccinations, scheduled in weeks 1, 3, 5, 7, 11, 15, 19 and 23. Investigators started vaccination 4-6 weeks after radiotherapy alone, or with temozolomide cycles. Of treated patients, 62.5% were men and approximately 40% women, averaging about 40 years. Before enrollment, the patients had been treated with radiotherapy alone, temozolomide alone, or both together. Most of them had received both.

This clone came up once. What it binds is not known. The V gene's germline CDR1 is MNHNS and CDR2 SASEGT. There are 12 residues in the CDR3. V was pared by 5 bases and J by 3 bases, with 7 bases between. Assay used: immunoSEQ multiplex PCR; TCRdb lists only in-frame clones, some missing. The table has 45,000 to 60,000 clones, about 91% seen once. Specified time point: week 11, during vaccination. Vaccination used 300 ug of mutant IDH1 20-mer peptide per dose, with topical imiquimod. This chain links TRBV6-1 with TRBJ1-1; D not certain. The sample in question was PBMCs, obtained from a glioma patient whose treatment included an IDH1 peptide vaccine. This receptor was obtained from a man in his fifties or sixties with glioma. The CDR3 reads CASSREDTEAFF. CDR3 DNA: TGTGCCAGCAGTCGGGAGGACACTGAAGCTTTCTTT.